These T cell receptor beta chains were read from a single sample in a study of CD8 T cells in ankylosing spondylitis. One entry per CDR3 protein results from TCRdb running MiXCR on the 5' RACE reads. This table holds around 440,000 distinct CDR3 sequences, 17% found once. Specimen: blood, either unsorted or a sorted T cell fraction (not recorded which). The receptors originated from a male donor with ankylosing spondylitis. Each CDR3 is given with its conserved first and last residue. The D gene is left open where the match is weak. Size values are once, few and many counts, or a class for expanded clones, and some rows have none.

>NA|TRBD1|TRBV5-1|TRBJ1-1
TGCGCCAGCAGCTTGGCGGGGACAGGGGATGGGGCTTTCTTT
CASSLAGTGDGAFF
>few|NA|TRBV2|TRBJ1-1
TGTGCCAGCAGCGCAAGGGCGTTCGGGCCTGAAGCTTTCTTT
CASSARAFGPEAFF
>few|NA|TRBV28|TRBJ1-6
TGTGCCAGCAGTGGAGGGGGGGGCTGGTCACCCCTCCACTTT
CASSGGGGWSPLHF
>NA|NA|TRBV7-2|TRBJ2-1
TGTGCCAGCAGCTTAGCTAGCACTAGCTCCTACAATGAGCAGTTCTTC
CASSLASTSSYNEQFF
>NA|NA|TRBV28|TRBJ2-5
TGTGCCAGCAGTCGTATAGGGGGGACAAAAGAGACCCAGTACTTC
CASSRIGGTKETQYF
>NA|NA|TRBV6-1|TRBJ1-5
TGTGCCAGCATCCTCTCGGGACTTAGCAATCAGCCCCAGCATTTT
CASILSGLSNQPQHF
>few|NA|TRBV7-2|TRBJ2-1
TGTGCCAGCAGCTTAGTGGCAGAGCCCTACAATGAGCAGTTCTTC
CASSLVAEPYNEQFF
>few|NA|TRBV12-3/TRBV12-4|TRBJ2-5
TGTGCCAGCACCCCAGGGGAGACCCAGTACTTC
CASTPGETQYF
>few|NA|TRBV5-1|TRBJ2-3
TGCGCCAGCAGCTTGGGGTCAGGAGTGGGCACAGATACGCAGTATTTT
CASSLGSGVGTDTQYF
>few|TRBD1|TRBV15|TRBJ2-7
TGTGCCACCAGCAGAGTTGGTGGCAGGGGGCTCTCATTTAACGAGCAGTACTTC
CATSRVGGRGLSFNEQYF